This T cell receptor (beta chain) is from a study of PD-1 blockade in classical Hodgkin lymphoma (dated by TCRdb to the early 2020s). For context, the study as a whole: Nivolumab dosing was 3 mg/kg intravenously every 2 weeks, continuing until either disease progression or unacceptable toxicity. The study used TCR beta sequencing and CyTOF to define a peripheral blood immune signature of response to PD-1 blockade in classical Hodgkin lymphoma.

The paper as a whole reports these results and caveats: CD4+ but not CD8+ TCR diversity rose significantly by C4D1 (p=0.0027 vs p=0.16), most apparent in complete responders (p=0.02). Newly diagnosed patients were reported to have lower baseline TCR diversity than healthy donors, and relapsed/refractory patients were reported to have lower baseline TCR diversity still. Only a single clinical trial cohort was studied, and what caused the repertoire differences, possibly disease activity or prior therapy, remained undefined. Trial patients with a complete response had baseline diversity similar to that of newly diagnosed patients, while partial responders and progressors had significantly lower diversity. Lower diversity was observed in patients in whom nivolumab was started less than 1 year after ASCT, and these patients were excluded from later analyses so that confounding by immune reconstitution would be avoided.

The Qiagen DNeasy kit was used to extract genomic DNA from unsorted PBMCs and from the negatively selected CD4+ and CD8+ fractions. TCR beta CDR3 regions were amplified by immunoSEQ multiplex PCR using primers annealing to V and J segments. Amplification bias was minimized using a synthetic immune receptor repertoire, and residual bias was removed computationally after sequencing. The authors' pipeline ran thus. Custom Python scripts were used to quantify repertoire diversity as the Shannon entropy index. Unsorted, CD4+ and CD8+ repertoires were analyzed separately, except for combined analyses in which CD4+ and CD8+ sequences were merged in silico. Clonal expansion was defined as at least a 2-fold frequency increase after treatment relative to C1D1, with a pseudocount of 0.5 for undetected baseline clones. Singleton clones were defined as clones with 0 or 1 copy at C1D1, and non-singleton clones were defined as clones with 2 or more copies. Clones expanded in unsorted samples were annotated as CD4+, CD8+ or unknown by matching protein sequences in sorted samples from the same patient. Wilcoxon tests on paired samples were used to test diversity changes from C1D1 to C4D1. The source is immuneACCESS, and TCRdb retained only in-frame sequences with V and J called. Part of the clones is not carried over; for the studies checked, unresolved V genes explain less than half of this, and the remainder is unexplained. That table gives V, J and clone size, and the DNA gave D and trimming. In all, the sample holds about 31,000 clones, and 65% to 85% of those were seen once. The ten most abundant clones make up about 15% of the sample.

The sample's time point, from its label and the paper: cycle 4 day 1 (C4D1), after less than seven weeks of nivolumab. Every trial patient had relapsed after autologous stem cell transplantation, and cohorts A, B and C differed in prior brentuximab vedotin exposure. The trial cohort included 50 or so patients with relapsed/refractory classical Hodgkin lymphoma, and each patient had a best overall response of complete response, partial response or progressive disease. Trial patients were treated with single-agent nivolumab in the multi-cohort phase II CheckMate 205 trial. Best overall response was determined by an independent review committee according to the 2007 International Working Group response criteria. Trial PBMCs were obtained immediately prior to nivolumab initiation (C1D1) and on therapy at cycle 2 day 1 and cycle 4 day 1. After peripheral blood was drawn into 8 mL Vacutainer Cell Preparation Tubes, PBMCs were isolated by centrifugation and then cryopreserved.

Here V drops 0 bases and J drops 7 bases, and the junction holds 6 bases not matched to any gene. From the cysteine up to the phenylalanine, the CDR3 has a length of 15 residues. CDR3 DNA is the only sequence kept; it has 45 bases, read in frame from the first base. As encoded in the germline V gene, CDR1 is SGDLS while CDR2 is YYNGEE. Details on this clone: Its antigen specificity is not known. Nothing much larger sits one base from this clone, and base qualities are not available.

The material was peripheral blood mononuclear cells (PBMCs), obtained before the fourth cycle of nivolumab. The origin of this receptor is a human donor with classical Hodgkin lymphoma. The chain is encoded by TRBV9 joined to TRBJ1-4, with 7 junctional bases fitting TRBD1. The CDR3 corresponds to CASSVGHRGSEKLFF. The sequenced DNA: TGTGCCAGCAGCGTAGGACACAGGGGAAGTGAAAAACTGTTTTTT. Outside the CDR3, residues come from the reference TRBV9 and TRBJ1-4 proteins, so the full variable domain is: DSGVTQTPKHLITATGQRVTLRCSPRSGDLSVYWYQQSLDQGLQFLIQYYNGEERAKGNILERFSAQQFPDLHSELNLSSLELGDSALYFCASSVGHRGSEKLFFGSGTQLSVL.